A single sample is the source of the 29 T cell receptor beta chains below, sequenced in a study of blood T cells in healthy people across ages. For the second PCR, which ran for 7 to 11 cycles, a sample-barcoded 5' primer and a J-beta primer mix were used. TCRdb analysed the 5' RACE reads with MiXCR anew, one entry per CDR3 protein. This sample carries approximately 1,700,000 distinct CDR3 sequences, around 40% of them seen once, and the ten largest clones take roughly 23%. Sequencing was carried out using blood. The receptor source for this set is a human donor in good health.

The CDR3 DNA sequence: TGCGCCAGCAGCTTGCAAGGGTCGGGATACAATGAGCAGTTCTTC. Encoded protein: CASSLQGSGYNEQFF. The chain links TRBV5-1 to TRBJ2-1; possibly TRBD2 for D (5 bases). The V gene lost 1 base and the J gene lost 4 bases, with 12 bases spanning the gap. The CDR3 is 15 residues long. The germline gives CDR1 SGHRS, CDR2 YFSETQ.

This clonotype has a single count. The chain carries TRBV28 and TRBJ2-7; the D is unclear. V was trimmed by 4 bases and J by 2 bases, leaving 12 bases between them. This CDR3 has 14 amino acids. Germline V lookup: CDR1 MDHEN, CDR2 SYDVKM. CDR3: CASSCETEAYEQYF. In DNA form, the CDR3 reads TGTGCCAGCAGTTGTGAGACGGAAGCCTACGAGCAGTACTTC.

The chain recombines TRBV12-3 or TRBV12-4 with TRBJ2-1, with D possibly matching TRBD1 (5 bases). The V end was cut by 3 bases, the J end by 6 bases, with 9 bases between. This CDR3 contains 13 residues. This CDR3 is CASSFVGVNEQFF. CDR3 bases: TGTGCCAGCAGTTTTGTAGGGGTCAATGAGCAGTTCTTC.

This clonotype was counted only a few times. V is TRBV7-2 and J is TRBJ2-3; no reliable D call. Trimming took 1 base from V and 3 from J, leaving 11 bases between them. Germline CDR1 and CDR2: SGHTA and FQGNSA. The CDR3 covers 15 residues. The CDR3 here is CASSLVSGLTDTQYF. The CDR3 DNA reads as TGTGCCAGCAGCTTAGTGTCAGGTTTGACAGATACGCAGTATTTT.

A few counts support this clonotype. The J gene is TRBJ2-4, the V gene TRBV20-1; D may be TRBD1 (5 bases). CDR3 length: 16 residues. CDR1 and CDR2 (germline): DFQATT, SNEGSKA (reference sequence). The CDR3 sequence is CRGPPLLYRQKNIQYF. CDR3 coding DNA: TGCAGGGGCCCTCCCCTCCTTTACAGACAGAAAAACATTCAGTACTTC.

The chain links TRBV29-1 to TRBJ2-5; maybe TRBD2 (5 bases). In germline, CDR1 is SQVTM, CDR2 ANQGSEA. V gave up 3 bases and J gave up 3 bases, with 14 bases separating them. The CDR3 is made up of 14 amino acids. The DNA of the CDR3 is TGCAGCGTTGATGATAGTAAGGGAGAAGAGACCCAGTACTTC. It codes for CSVDDSKGEETQYF.

The V call is TRBV27, the J call TRBJ2-1; D not certain. Deletions cut 5 bases from V and 0 bases from J, with 14 bases between. Germline lookup yields CDR1 MNHEY and CDR2 SMNVEV (reference sequence). This CDR3 contains 16 residues. CDR3 amino acids: CASSTSRASSYNEQFF. CDR3 in DNA: TGTGCCAGCAGTACCTCCCGGGCGAGCTCCTACAATGAGCAGTTCTTC.

The chain links TRBV10-3 to TRBJ1-1, with D hard to call. V lost 4 bases and J lost 0, with 9 bases in between. Germline assignment: CDR1 ENHRY and CDR2 SYGVKD. The CDR3 contains 14 residues. CDR3 sequence reads: CAISGKDLNTEAFF. CDR3 DNA: TGTGCCATCAGTGGTAAAGATTTGAACACTGAAGCTTTCTTT.

This clonotype was counted between two and nine times. The chain couples TRBV5-5 to TRBJ2-7; no clear D gene. Between the trimmed V and J ends, which lost 0 bases and 3 bases, there was a span of 7 bases. The germline gives CDR1 SGHKS, CDR2 YYEKEE (reference sequence). CDR3 length equals 13 residues. The CDR3 sequence: CASSLAFLYEQYF. CDR3 in DNA: TGTGCCAGCAGCTTGGCCTTCCTCTACGAGCAGTACTTC.

The genes are TRBV10-3 and TRBJ1-5, with 9 bases that match TRBD1. V lost 3 bases and J lost 6; bases outside the gene matches: 6. CDR1 and CDR2 from the germline V gene are ENHRY and SYGVKD. CDR3 length: 15 residues. The CDR3 sequence: CAISDSDRGVQPQHF. DNA for the CDR3: TGTGCCATCAGTGATTCGGACAGGGGCGTTCAGCCCCAGCATTTT.

The genes are TRBV7-2 and TRBJ2-3; D is perhaps TRBD1 or TRBD2 (5 bases each). The CDR3 is 16 amino acids. Trimming left V 5 bases short and J 0 bases short, with 15 bases between. Germline-derived CDR1 and CDR2 are SGHTA and FQGNSA. DNA for the CDR3: TGTGCCAGCAGCCATAAGCGGACAACTAGCACAGATACGCAGTATTTT. It specifies CASSHKRTTSTDTQYF.

Only a few counts were recorded for this clonotype. This chain links TRBV27 with TRBJ2-4; D remains ambiguous. Trimming took off 4 bases at V and 0 bases at J, with 13 bases between the two ends. The CDR3 loop spans 16 amino acids. Germline V lookup: CDR1 MNHEY, CDR2 SMNVEV (reference sequence). The CDR3 here is CASSSRLVVAKNIQYF. CDR3 nucleotides: TGTGCCAGCAGTTCCCGCCTCGTGGTAGCCAAAAACATTCAGTACTTC.

A word on this clonotype: Sequence at one end of the junction differs from germline and may be a read error. The gene calls are TRBV3-1 and TRBJ1-2, with TRBD1 matching 10 bases. Germline V gene sequence: CDR1 LGHDT, CDR2 YNNKEL (reference sequence). This CDR3 region has 16 residues. The CDR3 spells CTSSQDWTGGFYGYTF. DNA of the CDR3: TGTACCAGCAGCCAAGACTGGACAGGGGGTTTCTATGGCTACACCTTC.

V usage is TRBV5-1 and J usage is TRBJ2-4; unclear D gene. TRBJ2-7 explains the end of the DNA better; the J call may be wrong. The CDR3 sequence is 13 residues long. Germline CDR1 reads SGHRS; CDR2 reads YFSETQ. CDR3 sequence: CASSFPDPGEQYF. For the CDR3, the DNA is TGCGCCAGCAGCTTTCCAGATCCGGGCGAGCAGTACTTC.

This clonotype turned up a few times. The gene calls are TRBV5-1 and TRBJ2-1, with 12 bases lining up with TRBD2. Losses at the gene ends were 1 base for V and 4 bases for J; bases not matched to a gene: 3. This CDR3 comprises 16 residues. CDR1 and CDR2 from the germline V gene are SGHRS and YFSETQ. The CDR3 here is CASSLPTSGGYNEQFF. CDR3 nucleotides: TGCGCCAGCAGCTTGCCGACTAGCGGGGGATACAATGAGCAGTTCTTC.

This clonotype appeared a few times. The chain has TRBV12-3 or TRBV12-4 and TRBJ2-5, with 11 bases fitting TRBD2. Trimming cost V 8 bases and J 6 bases; bases outside gene matches: 8. The length of the CDR3 is 14 residues. CDR3 region: CASGTLAGGQTQYF. CDR3 DNA: TGTGCCAGCGGAACCCTAGCGGGGGGTCAGACCCAGTACTTC.

J is TRBJ2-3 and V is TRBV7-2; no definite D call. CDR1 and CDR2 from the germline V gene are SGHTA and FQGNSA. This CDR3 comprises 16 residues. Trimming took 1 base from V and 0 from J, leaving 11 bases between them. Here the CDR3 reads CASSLVARRSTDTQYF. For the CDR3, the DNA is TGTGCCAGCAGCTTAGTAGCCCGAAGAAGCACAGATACGCAGTATTTT.

This clonotype showed up just a few times. The CDR3 nucleotides read TGTGCCATCAGTCCCGGGATAACCTACGAGCAGTACTTC. It translates to CAISPGITYEQYF. The chain links TRBV10-3 to TRBJ2-7, with D perhaps matching TRBD2 (5 bases). The CDR3 is 13 residues long. Germline lookup yields CDR1 ENHRY and CDR2 SYGVKD. Trimming pared 5 bases from V and 2 bases from J, leaving 10 bases between.

The V call is TRBV7-2, the J call TRBJ1-2; D is undetermined. V lost 0 bases and J lost 4, with 15 bases in between. The germline V gene has CDR1 SGHTA and CDR2 FQGNSA. This CDR3 region has 16 residues. CDR3 in amino acids: CASSLAAPLGPYGYTF. CDR3 sequence (DNA): TGTGCCAGCAGCTTAGCGGCGCCTCTAGGCCCCTATGGCTACACCTTC.

This chain uses TRBV29-1 with TRBJ1-1; D ambiguous. The germline V gene encodes CDR1 SQVTM and CDR2 ANQGSEA. This CDR3 spans 10 amino acids. The germline V and J ends were trimmed by 5 bases and 5 bases, with 6 bases remaining between them. CDR3 sequence (DNA): TGCAGCGTTTGGGGTACTGAAGCTTTCTTT. It is translated as CSVWGTEAFF.

Only a few counts were recorded for this clonotype. The gene calls are TRBV5-1 and TRBJ1-2; no clear D gene. Germline-derived CDR1 and CDR2 are SGHRS and YFSETQ. There are 14 residues in the CDR3. V dropped 0 bases and J dropped 2 bases, with 8 bases sitting between them. CDR3 in DNA: TGCGCCAGCAGCTTGGAGGCAGAGAACTATGGCTACACCTTC. This translates into CASSLEAENYGYTF.

This chain joins TRBV20-1 and TRBJ2-1, with 10 bases aligning to TRBD2. The CDR3 is made up of 14 amino acids. J was trimmed by 2 bases and V by 6 bases; bases with no gene match: 4. In germline, CDR1 is DFQATT, CDR2 SNEGSKA (reference sequence). The CDR3 DNA reads as TGCAGTGCAATTAGCGGGGGGACCTACAATGAGCAGTTCTTC. It translates to CSAISGGTYNEQFF.

The chain links TRBV15 to TRBJ1-4; 7 bases map to TRBD1. Per germline, CDR1 LNHNV and CDR2 YYDKDF (reference sequence). This CDR3 region has 16 residues. The ends lost 5 bases at V and 8 bases at J; junction bases unmatched: 14. The CDR3 sequence is CATSLRTGAASEKLFF. The CDR3 DNA is TGTGCCACCAGCCTCCGAACAGGGGCCGCCTCGGAAAAACTGTTTTTT.

This clonotype was picked up a small number of times. The rearrangement joins TRBV12-3 or TRBV12-4 to TRBJ1-2; D possibly corresponds to TRBD1 (6 bases). V gave up 6 bases and J gave up 5 bases, with 13 bases separating them. The CDR3 runs 13 residues. The chain's CDR3 is CASSYPQGYGYTF. The DNA of the CDR3 is TGTGCCAGCAGCTACCCACAGGGTTATGGCTACACCTTC.

The chain uses TRBV27 and TRBJ2-5; perhaps D is TRBD1 or TRBD2 (6 bases each). The J call may be faulty, since TRBJ2-7 better matches the DNA end. Germline loops: CDR1 MNHEY, CDR2 SMNVEV (reference sequence). This CDR3 is 13 amino acids long. CDR3 nucleotide sequence: TGTGCCAGCCGCAACCTTGGGGGGCACGAGCAGTACTTC. It translates to CASRNLGGHEQYF.

This clonotype was detected many times. V usage is TRBV2 and J usage is TRBJ2-3, with 8 bases identical to TRBD2. Trimming took 8 bases from V and 2 from J; bases not matched to a gene: 6. Germline CDR1 and CDR2: SNHLY and FYNNEI. The CDR3 is 14 residues long. In DNA, the CDR3 is TGTGCCAGCGGGTTAGCGGGGATCACAGATACGCAGTATTTT. Its translation is CASGLAGITDTQYF.

The rearrangement links TRBV20-1 to TRBJ2-6; weak D call: TRBD1 (5 bases). The CDR3 totals 15 residues. CDR1 is DFQATT, CDR2 SNEGSKA, per germline (reference sequence). Between the trimmed V and J ends, which lost 1 base and 2 bases, there was a span of 9 bases. CDR3 in DNA: TGCAGTGCTAGAGTGGGGCCGACTGGGGCCAACGTCCTGACTTTC. As protein: CSARVGPTGANVLTF.

This chain connects TRBV7-6 to TRBJ2-7; D is possibly TRBD1 or TRBD2 (5 bases each). The V and J ends lost 3 bases and 7 bases respectively, with 13 bases between them. The CDR3 sequence is 13 residues long. Germline-derived CDR1 and CDR2 are SGHVS and FNYEAQ. The CDR3 here is CASSLGPNSEQYF. In nucleotides, the CDR3 is TGTGCCAGCAGCTTGGGACCGAACAGTGAGCAGTACTTC.

This clonotype was counted only a few times. The rearrangement uses TRBV24-1 and TRBJ2-1, with TRBD2 as a possible D gene (6 bases). The CDR3 loop spans 12 amino acids. The V end was cut by 7 bases, the J end by 7 bases, with 10 bases between. Germline V gene lookup returns CDR1 KGHDR and CDR2 SFDVKD. CDR3 bases: TGTGCCACCAGCGCGGGGACGAATGAGCAGTTCTTC. Translated, it gives CATSAGTNEQFF.